This T cell receptor (beta chain) was sequenced in a study of regulatory and conventional T cells in RAG deficiency. General observations from the study: Control T-cell subsets had markedly higher Shannon entropy and lower Simpson indices than RAG-deficient patients. Omenn patients showed >75% Treg-Tconv overlap and shorter CDR3 lengths.

The protocol was immunoSEQ multiplex PCR, while the TCRdb copy is restricted to in-frame clones and leaves out a portion. Found here are 30,000 to 35,000 clones, 85% to 90% of them singletons; the top ten hold 5% to 5.5%. As concerns this clone: Its antigen is still unknown.

V lost 3 bases and J lost 4; bases outside the gene matches: 6. Germline CDR1 is LNHDA and CDR2 is SQIVND (reference sequence). This CDR3 spans 15 amino acids. The data were also submitted as part of a second study, on regulatory T cells. According to that study: Amplification used 52 TRBV primers and 13 TRBJ primers. In patients, unique TRB V-J pairs were restricted and V/J usage skewed, especially in Tregs.

The chain carries TRBV19 and TRBJ2-1, with TRBD1 matching over 7 bases. The specimen sequenced was CD8+ T cells sorted from blood. The TCR comes from a human donor in good health. The CDR3 protein is CASSIAQGQYNEQFF. CDR3 bases: TGTGCCAGTAGTATTGCACAGGGGCAATACAATGAGCAGTTCTTC.